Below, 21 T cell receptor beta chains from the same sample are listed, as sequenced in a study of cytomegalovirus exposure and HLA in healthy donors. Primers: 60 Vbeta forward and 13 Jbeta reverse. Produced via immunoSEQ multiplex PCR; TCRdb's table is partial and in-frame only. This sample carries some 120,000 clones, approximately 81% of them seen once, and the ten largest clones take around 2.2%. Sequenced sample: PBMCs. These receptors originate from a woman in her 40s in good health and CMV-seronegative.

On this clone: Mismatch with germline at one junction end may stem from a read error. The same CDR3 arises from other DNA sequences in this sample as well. The CDR3 loop reads CASSEGGENQPQHF. As DNA, the CDR3 is TGTGCCAGCAGTGAGGGGGGGGAGAATCAGCCTCAGCATTTT. The rearrangement joins TRBV6-4 to TRBJ1-5; tentatively, D is TRBD1 (5 bases). Germline CDR1 reads MRHNA; CDR2 reads SNTAGT. CDR3 size: 14 residues.

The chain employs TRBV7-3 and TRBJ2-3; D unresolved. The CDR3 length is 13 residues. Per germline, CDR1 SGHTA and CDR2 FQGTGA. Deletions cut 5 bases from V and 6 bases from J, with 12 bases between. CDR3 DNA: TGTGCCAGCAGCACTGGAGCTGGTGATACGCAGTATTTT. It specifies CASSTGAGDTQYF.

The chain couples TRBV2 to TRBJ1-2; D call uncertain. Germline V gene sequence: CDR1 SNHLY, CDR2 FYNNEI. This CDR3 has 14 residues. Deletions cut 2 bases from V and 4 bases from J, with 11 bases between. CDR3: CASSEWQVTYGYTF. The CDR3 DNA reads TGTGCCAGCAGTGAATGGCAGGTAACCTATGGCTACACCTTC.

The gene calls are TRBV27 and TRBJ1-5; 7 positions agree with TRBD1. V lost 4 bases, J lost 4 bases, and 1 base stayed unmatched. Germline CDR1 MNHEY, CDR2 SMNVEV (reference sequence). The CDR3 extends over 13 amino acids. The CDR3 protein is CASSWGQNQPQHF. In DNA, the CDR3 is TGTGCCAGCAGTTGGGGACAGAATCAGCCCCAGCATTTT.

DNA of the CDR3: TGTGCCAGCAGCCCGGGACAGGGGTCAGATACGCAGTATTTT. Amino acid sequence: CASSPGQGSDTQYF. This chain links TRBV5-8 with TRBJ2-3, with 10 bases aligning to TRBD1. This CDR3 has 14 amino acids. J lost 4 bases, V lost 4 bases, and 3 bases had no gene match. CDR1 and CDR2 (germline): SGHTS, YDEGEE.

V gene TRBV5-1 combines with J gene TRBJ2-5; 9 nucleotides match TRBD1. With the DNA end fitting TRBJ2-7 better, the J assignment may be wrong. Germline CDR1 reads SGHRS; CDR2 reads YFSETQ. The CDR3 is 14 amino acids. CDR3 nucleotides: TGCGCCAGCCAAATCGGGACAGGGTCCTACGAGCAGTACTTC. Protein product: CASQIGTGSYEQYF.

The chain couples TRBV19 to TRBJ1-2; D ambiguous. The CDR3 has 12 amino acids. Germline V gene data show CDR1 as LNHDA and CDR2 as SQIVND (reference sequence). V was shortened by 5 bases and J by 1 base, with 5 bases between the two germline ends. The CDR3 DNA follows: TGTGCCAGTAGTGAGGGTAACTATGGCTACACCTTC. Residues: CASSEGNYGYTF. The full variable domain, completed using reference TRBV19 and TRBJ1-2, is DGGITQSPKYLFRKEGQNVTLSCEQNLNHDAMYWYRQDPGQGLRLIYYSQIVNDFQKGDIAEGYSVSREKKESFPLTVTSAQKNPTAFYLCASSEGNYGYTFGSGTRLTVV.

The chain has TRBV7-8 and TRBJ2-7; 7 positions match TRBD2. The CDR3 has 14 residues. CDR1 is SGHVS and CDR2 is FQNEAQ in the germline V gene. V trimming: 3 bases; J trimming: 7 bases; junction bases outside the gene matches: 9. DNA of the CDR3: TGTGCCAGCAGCTTTAATCCCAAGGGAGGGGAGCAGTACTTC. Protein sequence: CASSFNPKGGEQYF.

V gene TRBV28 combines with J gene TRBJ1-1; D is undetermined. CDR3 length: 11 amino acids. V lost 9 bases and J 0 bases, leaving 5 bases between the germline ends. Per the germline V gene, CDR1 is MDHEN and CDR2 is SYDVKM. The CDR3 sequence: CASEMNTEAFF. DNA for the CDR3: TGTGCCAGTGAGATGAACACTGAAGCTTTCTTT.

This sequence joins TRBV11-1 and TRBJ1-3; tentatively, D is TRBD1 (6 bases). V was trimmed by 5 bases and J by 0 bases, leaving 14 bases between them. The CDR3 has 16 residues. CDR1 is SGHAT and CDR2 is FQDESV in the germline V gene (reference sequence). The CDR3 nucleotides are TGTGCCAGCAGCACGGAGGACAGAGCCTCTGGAAACACCATATATTTT. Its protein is CASSTEDRASGNTIYF. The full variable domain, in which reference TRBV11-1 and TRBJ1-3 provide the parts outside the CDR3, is EAEVAQSPRYKITEKSQAVAFWCDPISGHATLYWYRQILGQGPELLVQFQDESVVDDSQLPKDRFSAERLKGVDSTLKIQPAELGDSAMYLCASSTEDRASGNTIYFGEGSWLTVV.

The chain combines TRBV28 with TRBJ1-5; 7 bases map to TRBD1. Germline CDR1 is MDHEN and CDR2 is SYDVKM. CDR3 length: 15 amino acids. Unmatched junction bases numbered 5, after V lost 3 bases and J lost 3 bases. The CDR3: CASSFPQGNNQPQHF. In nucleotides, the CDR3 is TGTGCCAGCAGTTTCCCACAGGGGAACAATCAGCCCCAGCATTTT.

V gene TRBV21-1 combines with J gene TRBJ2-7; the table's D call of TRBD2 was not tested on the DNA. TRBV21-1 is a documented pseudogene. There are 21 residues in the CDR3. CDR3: CAPTQNGEAGDTRGLSYEQYF. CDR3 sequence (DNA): TGTGCCCCTACTCAGAATGGGGAAGCGGGAGATACCAGAGGACTTTCCTACGAGCAGTACTTC.

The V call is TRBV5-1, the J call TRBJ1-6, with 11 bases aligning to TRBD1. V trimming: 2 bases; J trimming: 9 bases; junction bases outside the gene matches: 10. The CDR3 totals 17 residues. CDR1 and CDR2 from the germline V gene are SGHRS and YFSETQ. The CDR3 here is CASSLTGTGGGISPLHF. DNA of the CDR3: TGCGCCAGCAGCTTAACCGGGACAGGGGGTGGAATTTCACCCCTCCACTTT. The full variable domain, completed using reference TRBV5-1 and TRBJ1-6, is KAGVTQTPRYLIKTRGQQVTLSCSPISGHRSVSWYQQTPGQGLQFLFEYFSETQRNKGNFPGRFSGRQFSNSRSEMNVSTLELGDSALYLCASSLTGTGGGISPLHFGNGTRLTVT.

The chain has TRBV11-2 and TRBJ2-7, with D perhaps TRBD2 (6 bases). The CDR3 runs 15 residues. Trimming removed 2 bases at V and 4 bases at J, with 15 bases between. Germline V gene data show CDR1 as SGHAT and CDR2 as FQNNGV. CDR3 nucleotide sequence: TGTGCCAGCAGCTTAAGGGACTTTTCGATTTACGAGCAGTACTTC. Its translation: CASSLRDFSIYEQYF.

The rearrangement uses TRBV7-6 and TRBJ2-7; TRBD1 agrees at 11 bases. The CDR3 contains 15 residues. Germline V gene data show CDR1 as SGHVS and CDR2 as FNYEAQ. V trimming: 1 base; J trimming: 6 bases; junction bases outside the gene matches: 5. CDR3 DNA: TGTGCCAGCAGCTTAGGGACAGGGGGCGCGGGCGAGCAGTACTTC. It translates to CASSLGTGGAGEQYF.

The CDR3 DNA sequence: TGTGCCAGCAGTTACCGTAGACTAGCGGAATCCCTGGAGCAGTTCTTC. Translated: CASSYRRLAESLEQFF. The V call is TRBV6-6, the J call TRBJ2-1; TRBD2 matches at 9 bases. CDR3 length: 16 amino acids. CDR1 and CDR2 from the germline V gene are MNHNY and SVGAGI (reference sequence). The ends lost 2 bases at V and 10 bases at J; junction bases unmatched: 12.

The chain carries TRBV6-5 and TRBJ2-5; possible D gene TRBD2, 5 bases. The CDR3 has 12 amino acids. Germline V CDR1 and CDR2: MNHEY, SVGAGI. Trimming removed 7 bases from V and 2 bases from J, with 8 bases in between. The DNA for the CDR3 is TGTGCCAGCACCTCGGGGCAAGAGACCCAGTACTTC. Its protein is CASTSGQETQYF.

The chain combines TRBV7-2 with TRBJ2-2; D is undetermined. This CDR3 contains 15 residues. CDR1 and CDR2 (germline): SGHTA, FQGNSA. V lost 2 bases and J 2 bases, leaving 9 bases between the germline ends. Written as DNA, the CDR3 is TGTGCCAGCAGCTTATGGCAGATTAACACCGGGGAGCTGTTTTTT. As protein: CASSLWQINTGELFF.

CDR3 nucleotides: TGTGCCAGCAGTGGTGGAGGTGGCTACACCTTC. It encodes CASSGGGGYTF. V and J are TRBV6-1 and TRBJ1-2; D gene ambiguous. From germline, CDR1 is MNHNS and CDR2 SASEGT. CDR3 size: 11 residues. Trimming removed 4 bases from V and 7 bases from J, with 7 bases in between.

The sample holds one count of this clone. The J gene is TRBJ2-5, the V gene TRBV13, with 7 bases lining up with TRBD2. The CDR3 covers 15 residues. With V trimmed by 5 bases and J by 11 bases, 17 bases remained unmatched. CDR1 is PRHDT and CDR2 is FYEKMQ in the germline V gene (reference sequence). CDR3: CASSENSGYSGEQYF. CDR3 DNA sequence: TGTGCCAGCAGCGAAAATAGCGGGTACTCGGGGGAGCAGTACTTC.

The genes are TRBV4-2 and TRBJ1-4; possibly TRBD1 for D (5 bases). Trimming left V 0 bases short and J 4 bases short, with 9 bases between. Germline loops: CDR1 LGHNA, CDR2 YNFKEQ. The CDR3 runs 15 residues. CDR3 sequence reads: CASSQEGVNNEKLFF. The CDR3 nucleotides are TGTGCCAGCAGCCAAGAAGGGGTGAATAATGAAAAACTGTTTTTT.